This record covers a single T cell receptor beta chain. Original analysis: Amplification from reference gene primers served as the basis for estimated nucleated cell counts. Measured with immunoSEQ multiplex PCR; TCRdb has only the in-frame clones, and not every one. The V and J calls and clone size are taken from that table; D and trimming were inferred from the DNA. The sample consists of about 310,000 clones, roughly 87% of them appearing once. This sample was taken from a study of blood T cell repertoires in COVID-19. Study as a whole: Nucleic acid was either cDNA or gDNA, and it came from T cells, B-cell-depleted T cells, or PBMCs.

Adults between about 18 and 89 years of age took part from 24 US areas. Cohorts were determined from participant-reported clinical history. Per the germline V gene, CDR1 is LNHDA and CDR2 is SQIVND (reference sequence). The CDR3 sequence is 14 residues long. V shed 6 bases and J 8 bases; nucleotides not matched to a gene: 8. The sample comprised PBMCs or T cells enriched from blood (not recorded which). This TCR derives from a woman between 18 and 30 years old who had recovered from COVID-19. V gene TRBV19 combines with J gene TRBJ2-1, with 9 bases lining up with TRBD2. This CDR3 reads CASRYSGSRDEQFF. The CDR3 DNA is TGTGCCAGTAGGTATAGCGGGAGTCGGGATGAGCAGTTCTTC.